The sequence of this T cell receptor (beta chain) was determined in a study of blood T cells in healthy people across ages. Study-wide results and limits: Naive CD4+ cell counts and diversity both ran higher in long-lived than in aged donors. For the donors, CMV status was unknown and possibly confounded expanded clonotype changes.

In the case of this clonotype: The antigen remains undetermined.

The CDR3 runs to 15 residues. V was pared by 5 bases and J by 6 bases, with 5 bases of the junction left unmatched. The germline CDR1 and CDR2 sequences are SQVTM and ANQGSEA. Using a J-beta primer mix together with a sample-barcoded 5' primer, a second PCR was run for roughly 6 to 12 cycles. Every cDNA molecule carried a tag from a template-switch adaptor bearing 12 random nucleotides. TCRdb redid the calling of the 5' RACE reads with MiXCR, one entry per CDR3 protein. The sample consists of around 600,000 distinct CDR3 sequences, roughly 48% of them appearing once. This TCR came from a man aged 80 or over in good health. Sequencing was performed on blood. The V and J genes are TRBV29-1 and TRBJ2-2; 14 bases are shared with TRBD2. CDR3: CSVLGLAGVPGELFF. DNA for the CDR3: TGCAGCGTTCTGGGACTAGCGGGAGTCCCCGGGGAGCTGTTTTTT.